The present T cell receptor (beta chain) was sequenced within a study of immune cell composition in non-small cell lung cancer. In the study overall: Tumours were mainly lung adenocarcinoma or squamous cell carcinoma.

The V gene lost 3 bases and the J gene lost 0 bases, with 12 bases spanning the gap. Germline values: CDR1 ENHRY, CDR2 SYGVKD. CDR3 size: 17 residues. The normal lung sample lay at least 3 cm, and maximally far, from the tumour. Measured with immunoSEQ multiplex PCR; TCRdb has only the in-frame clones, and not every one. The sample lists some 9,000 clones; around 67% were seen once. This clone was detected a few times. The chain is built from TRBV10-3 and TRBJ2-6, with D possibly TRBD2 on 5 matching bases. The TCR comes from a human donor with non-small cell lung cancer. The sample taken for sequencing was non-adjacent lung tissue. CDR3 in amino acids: CAISERGRSSGANVLTF. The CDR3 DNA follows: TGTGCCATCAGTGAAAGAGGGCGGAGCTCTGGGGCCAACGTCCTGACTTTC.